Shown below are 28 T cell receptor beta chains from a single sample sequenced in a study of cytomegalovirus exposure and HLA in healthy donors. It was with 60 Vbeta and 13 Jbeta primers that the PCR ran. Assay used: immunoSEQ multiplex PCR; TCRdb lists only in-frame clones, some missing. Among more than 110,000 clones listed, 65% to 85% were seen once. The sample taken for sequencing was PBMCs. The receptors were sampled from a man aged 45-65 years in good health and CMV-seronegative.

This clone was observed once. CDR3 in DNA: TGTGCCTCCCAGACGGGGAAACACTATGGCTACACCTTC. Translated: CASQTGKHYGYTF. The chain combines TRBV19 with TRBJ1-2, with D uncertain. Looked up from germline, CDR1 is LNHDA and CDR2 is SQIVND (reference sequence). Trimming stripped 11 bases from V and 3 bases from J, with 16 bases between. The CDR3 runs to 13 residues.

The gene calls are TRBV5-6 and TRBJ2-7; no firm D call. The CDR3 covers 15 residues. Germline CDR1 reads SGHDT; CDR2 reads YYEEEE. V shed 2 bases and J shed 2 bases, with 14 bases lying between them. The DNA of the CDR3 is TGTGCCAGCAGCTTCGTTGCGGTGCCTACCTACGAGCAGTACTTC. Its translation: CASSFVAVPTYEQYF.

This clone was observed once. V gene TRBV6-1 combines with J gene TRBJ2-1; 9 bases are shared with TRBD2. The ends lost 2 bases at V and 2 bases at J; junction bases unmatched: 4. The V gene's germline CDR1 is MNHNS and CDR2 SASEGT. The CDR3 extends over 16 amino acids. The CDR3, as DNA: TGTGCCAGCAGTGAACCGGGACTAGCACCCTACAATGAGCAGTTCTTC. Amino acid sequence: CASSEPGLAPYNEQFF.

The chain joins TRBV13 to TRBJ2-5, with 8 nucleotides matching TRBD2. J gave up 4 bases and V 4 bases, and 8 bases lay outside the gene matches. The CDR3 runs 15 residues. Germline lookup yields CDR1 PRHDT and CDR2 FYEKMQ (reference sequence). The CDR3 sequence is CASSSWTSSGETQYF. The DNA of the CDR3 is TGTGCCAGCAGCTCTTGGACTAGCTCAGGAGAGACCCAGTACTTC.

In the case of this clone: One end of the junction is discordant with germline, which a read error may explain. Written as DNA, the CDR3 is TGTACCAGCAGCTTGAAGGGAGACACTGAAGCTTTCTTT. This gives the protein CTSSLKGDTEAFF. This chain uses TRBV11-3 with TRBJ1-1; D is ambiguous. The CDR3 extends over 13 amino acids. Germline CDR1 SGHNT, CDR2 YENEEA.

V is TRBV28 and J is TRBJ2-1; TRBD1 matches 8 bases. V lost 5 bases to trimming and J lost 6 bases; unmatched junction nucleotides: 3. CDR1 MDHEN and CDR2 SYDVKM come from the germline V gene. This CDR3 comprises 13 residues. The CDR3 DNA follows: TGTGCCAGCAGTCTCACAGGGGGCAATGAGCAGTTCTTC. Translated: CASSLTGGNEQFF.

This rearrangement joins TRBV9 to TRBJ2-2, with 8 nucleotides matching TRBD1. CDR3 length: 15 amino acids. Germline CDR1 and CDR2: SGDLS and YYNGEE. The V gene end was trimmed by 3 bases and the J gene end by 1 base; junction bases not matched to a gene: 2. The CDR3 DNA reads as TGTGCCAGCAGCGCCGGGACAGGGAACACCGGGGAGCTGTTTTTT. Residues: CASSAGTGNTGELFF.

The chain couples TRBV5-6 to TRBJ1-5, with D possibly being TRBD1 (5 bases). The CDR3 length is 15 residues. Trimming left V 4 bases short and J 3 bases short, with 14 bases between. CDR1 is SGHDT and CDR2 is YYEEEE in the germline V gene. The CDR3 loop reads CASSQGAGLNQPQHF. The CDR3 bases are TGTGCCAGCAGCCAAGGGGCAGGGCTCAATCAGCCCCAGCATTTT. Using reference TRBV5-6 and TRBJ1-5 for the parts outside the CDR3, the full variable domain is DAGVTQSPTHLIKTRGQQVTLRCSPKSGHDTVSWYQQALGQGPQFIFQYYEEEERQRGNFPDRFSGHQFPNYSSELNVNALLLGDSALYLCASSQGAGLNQPQHFGDGTRLSIL.

The V call is TRBV19, the J call TRBJ1-1; TRBD1 is a possible D gene (6 bases). Looked up from germline, CDR1 is LNHDA and CDR2 is SQIVND (reference sequence). Trimming took off 3 bases at V and 6 bases at J, with 14 bases between the two ends. The CDR3 is made up of 14 amino acids. The CDR3 DNA is TGTGCCAGTAGTATGACGGGGACAAACGCTGAAGCTTTCTTT. Translation gives CASSMTGTNAEAFF.

The V gene is TRBV19, the J gene TRBJ2-4; possible D gene TRBD1, 7 bases. The ends were cut back, 5 bases at V and 1 base at J, with 15 bases in the middle. This CDR3 region has 16 residues. The V gene's germline CDR1 is LNHDA and CDR2 SQIVND (reference sequence). The CDR3 DNA reads TGTGCCAGTAGTGGACTACAGGGGACGGCCAAAAACATTCAGTACTTC. Amino acid sequence: CASSGLQGTAKNIQYF.

This clone occurred once. This chain connects TRBV29-1 to TRBJ2-1; 15 nucleotides agree with TRBD2. The junction had 8 bases not matched to a gene; V was cut back by 2 bases and J by 9 bases. In germline, CDR1 is SQVTM, CDR2 ANQGSEA. CDR3 length equals 16 residues. The CDR3 sequence: CSVERAAGLAGGEQFF. The CDR3, as DNA: TGCAGCGTTGAAAGGGCGGCGGGACTAGCGGGGGGTGAGCAGTTCTTC.

As DNA, the CDR3 is TGTGCCTCTAAGGGGTTCGGCACCGGGGAGCTGTTTTTT. Residues: CASKGFGTGELFF. This rearrangement joins TRBV11-3 to TRBJ2-2; perhaps TRBD1 as D (5 bases). Germline lookup yields CDR1 SGHNT and CDR2 YENEEA. V was trimmed by 11 bases and J by 4 bases, leaving 14 bases between them. This CDR3 spans 13 amino acids. Full variable domain (rest looked up from reference TRBV11-3 and TRBJ2-2): EAGVVQSPRYKIIEKKQPVAFWCNPISGHNTLYWYLQNLGQGPELLIRYENEEAVDDSQLPKDRFSAERLKGVDSTLKIQPAELGDSAVYLCASKGFGTGELFFGEGSRLTVL.

V usage is TRBV10-1 and J usage is TRBJ2-7; 9 nucleotides agree with TRBD1. The CDR3 consists of 14 residues. V shed 6 bases, J shed 2 bases, and the junction held 5 bases outside the gene matches. CDR1 is WNHNN and CDR2 is SYGVQD in the germline V gene (reference sequence). CDR3 protein: CASRAGTGPYEQYF. CDR3 DNA sequence: TGCGCCAGCAGAGCCGGGACAGGGCCCTACGAGCAGTACTTC.

CDR3 loop: CASSREFWTGSEKLFF. In nucleotides, the CDR3 is TGTGCCAGCAGCCGAGAGTTTTGGACAGGGTCTGAAAAACTGTTTTTT. V is TRBV14 and J is TRBJ1-4; 8 bases match TRBD1. This CDR3 region has 16 residues. CDR1 and CDR2 from the germline V gene are SGHDN and FVKESK. Trimming took 4 bases from V and 7 from J; bases not matched to a gene: 11.

The rearrangement links TRBV6-1 to TRBJ1-4; D perhaps matches TRBD1 (6 bases). V lost 7 bases to trimming and J lost 8 bases, with 17 bases between them. Germline V gene lookup returns CDR1 MNHNS and CDR2 SASEGT. This CDR3 is 14 amino acids long. The CDR3, as DNA: TGTGCCAGCACCAAACAGGGAAGAGTCGAAAAACTGTTTTTT. This codes for CASTKQGRVEKLFF.

V gene TRBV5-1 combines with J gene TRBJ2-1; 10 bases match TRBD2. Germline lookup yields CDR1 SGHRS and CDR2 YFSETQ. The V and J ends lost 2 bases and 7 bases, in that order; junction bases with no gene match: 6. The CDR3 sequence is 15 residues long. CDR3 loop: CASSFTSGKRNEQFF. The CDR3 DNA follows: TGCGCCAGCAGCTTTACTAGCGGGAAGAGGAATGAGCAGTTCTTC.

This clone has more than one count but fewer than ten. This chain uses TRBV19 with TRBJ1-1, with D maybe TRBD1 (6 bases). Trimming removed 5 bases from V and 1 base from J, with 20 bases in between. This CDR3 contains 17 residues. In germline, CDR1 is LNHDA, CDR2 SQIVND (reference sequence). CDR3: CASSAIWKGQPNTEAFF. The CDR3, as DNA: TGTGCCAGTAGTGCAATATGGAAAGGACAGCCGAACACTGAAGCTTTCTTT.

This chain uses TRBV11-3 with TRBJ2-3, with D tentatively TRBD2 (5 bases). Germline CDR1 and CDR2: SGHNT and YENEEA. With 5 bases removed from V and 4 bases from J, the gap between germline ends came to 13 bases. The CDR3 is 14 amino acids. The CDR3 is CASSPSRWPDTQYF. The DNA for the CDR3 is TGTGCCAGCAGCCCTAGCCGGTGGCCAGATACGCAGTATTTT. Variable domain in full (rest from reference TRBV11-3 and TRBJ2-3): EAGVVQSPRYKIIEKKQPVAFWCNPISGHNTLYWYLQNLGQGPELLIRYENEEAVDDSQLPKDRFSAERLKGVDSTLKIQPAELGDSAVYLCASSPSRWPDTQYFGPGTRLTVL.

This chain links TRBV5-8 with TRBJ2-7; 9 bases map to TRBD2. Germline V lookup: CDR1 SGHTS, CDR2 YDEGEE. The CDR3 extends over 16 amino acids. Trimming cost V 1 base and J 2 bases; bases outside gene matches: 7. CDR3 sequence: CASSLQVTSGAYEQYF. The CDR3 DNA reads as TGTGCCAGCAGCTTGCAAGTGACTAGCGGCGCCTACGAGCAGTACTTC.

V gene TRBV19 combines with J gene TRBJ1-5; 9 bases align to TRBD1. The CDR3 has 14 residues. The germline V gene has CDR1 LNHDA and CDR2 SQIVND (reference sequence). Trimming at V came to 1 base and at J to 7 bases, leaving 2 bases not matched to a gene. This CDR3 is CASSIATGGQPQHF. The CDR3 DNA reads as TGTGCCAGTAGTATAGCTACAGGGGGCCAGCCCCAGCATTTT.

CDR3: CASSAIGTPQETQYF. The DNA for the CDR3 is TGTGCCAGCTCAGCCATCGGGACTCCACAAGAGACCCAGTACTTC. This chain connects TRBV18 to TRBJ2-5, with TRBD2 as a possible D gene (6 bases). Trimming pared 5 bases from V and 2 bases from J, leaving 15 bases between. Looked up from germline, CDR1 is KGHSH and CDR2 is LQKENI. The CDR3 length is 15 residues.

The V call is TRBV29-1, the J call TRBJ2-1, with TRBD2 matching 9 bases. The CDR3 totals 15 residues. Germline values: CDR1 SQVTM, CDR2 ANQGSEA. V gave up 3 bases and J gave up 6 bases; unmatched junction bases: 9. The chain's CDR3 is CSVDLGREGLNEQFF. CDR3 bases: TGCAGCGTTGATTTGGGGCGGGAGGGCCTCAATGAGCAGTTCTTC.

As concerns this clone: Germline is not matched at one junction end, which may reflect a read error. Other nucleotide sequences in the sample specify the same CDR3. The chain combines TRBV30 with TRBJ1-2; possibly TRBD1 for D (5 bases). The V gene's germline CDR1 is GTSNPN and CDR2 SVGIG (reference sequence). The CDR3 spans 13 residues. The CDR3 region has the DNA TGTGCCTGGAAATTCGCGGGACCCTATGGCTACACCTTT. Its protein is CAWKFAGPYGYTF.

The CDR3 spells CSVAPTNSGNTIYF. The CDR3 bases are TGCAGCGTTGCGCCTACGAATTCTGGAAACACCATATATTTT. This chain links TRBV29-1 with TRBJ1-3; the D is unclear. V lost 4 bases and J lost 1, with 11 bases in between. CDR3 length: 14 residues. Germline CDR1 is SQVTM and CDR2 is ANQGSEA.

The J gene is TRBJ1-2, the V gene TRBV7-9; the match to TRBD1 covers 8 bases. The J segment lost 1 base and the V segment lost 3 bases, leaving 7 bases of the junction unmatched. Germline CDR1 reads SEHNR; CDR2 reads FQNEAQ (reference sequence). The CDR3 loop spans 16 amino acids. The CDR3 spells CASSLRGTGDNYGYTF. CDR3 DNA sequence: TGTGCCAGCAGCTTGCGCGGGACAGGCGATAACTATGGCTACACCTTC.

The chain couples TRBV6-1 to TRBJ1-1, with D hard to call. This CDR3 comprises 12 residues. The V end was cut by 6 bases, the J end by 2 bases, with 7 bases between. Germline CDR1 MNHNS, CDR2 SASEGT. CDR3: CASREINTEAFF. The CDR3 DNA reads TGTGCCAGCAGGGAAATAAACACTGAAGCTTTCTTT.

This clone has more than one count but fewer than ten. This chain links TRBV7-6 with TRBJ2-7; 7 bases line up with TRBD2. Germline loops: CDR1 SGHVS, CDR2 FNYEAQ. The CDR3 is 14 amino acids. J was trimmed by 2 bases and V by 5 bases; bases with no gene match: 6. The CDR3 bases are TGTGCCAGCAGCGATAGGGGAGGGACCTACGAGCAGTACTTC. Its protein product is CASSDRGGTYEQYF.

The rearrangement joins TRBV10-3 to TRBJ1-1; D gene ambiguous. Germline-derived CDR1 and CDR2 are ENHRY and SYGVKD. Trimming pared 0 bases from V and 1 base from J, leaving 12 bases between. There are 16 residues in the CDR3. The CDR3 coding sequence is TGTGCCATCAGTGAGTCTCTAGGAGTGGGGAACACTGAAGCTTTCTTT. It specifies CAISESLGVGNTEAFF.